Sequencing of this TCR beta chain was carried out in a study of post-analysis software for immune sequencing data. The wider study: Recorded disease courses covered relapsing-remitting, secondary progressive and progressive-relapsing multiple sclerosis. Some patients had no subtype annotation.

This clonotype was found a few times. Its antigen is undetermined. cDNA libraries for TCR beta contained unique molecular identifiers. The authors obtained 540,000 or so cDNA molecules from approximately 0.95 to 9.8 million T cells. TCRdb passed the PCR reads through MiXCR, listing each CDR3 protein once. The data show approximately 400,000 distinct CDR3 sequences, about a third seen once. The ends lost 2 bases at V and 3 bases at J; junction bases unmatched: 16. This CDR3 contains 18 residues. Germline V gives CDR1 SGHRS, CDR2 YFSETQ. Points from the study as a whole: Patients showed TRBV5-6, TRBV5-1 and TRBV20-1 among five TRBV segments more frequent than in controls.

The specimen was blood. The clonotype originates from a girl under 18 with multiple sclerosis. The chain couples TRBV5-1 to TRBJ1-2; 7 bases line up with TRBD1. The CDR3 sequence: CASSLPRDSDYEDYGYTF. The DNA of the CDR3 is TGCGCCAGCAGCTTACCTAGGGACAGCGACTATGAGGACTATGGCTACACCTTC.